This entry is about one T cell receptor beta chain. Its cognate antigen is unknown. The PCR used 60 Vbeta and 13 Jbeta primers. Sequenced by immunoSEQ multiplex PCR; TCRdb stores in-frame clones only, minus some. The sample contains about 160,000 clones, approximately 80% of which appear only once. The CDR3 spans 14 residues. CDR1 LNHDA and CDR2 SQIVND come from the germline V gene (reference sequence). V was clipped by 1 base and J by 3 bases, with 10 bases between them. This record belongs to a study of cytomegalovirus exposure and HLA in healthy donors. Regarding the study as a whole: Some segments of the V type, notably TRBV6-2 and TRBV6-3, were excluded as indistinguishable.

This sequence originates from a man between 18 and 29 years old in good health and CMV-seropositive. The sample comprised PBMCs. The genes are TRBV19 and TRBJ2-7; no firm D call. DNA of the CDR3: TGTGCCAGTAGTATAGGAGGTATCAACTACGAGCAGTACTTC. Translating gives CASSIGGINYEQYF.